This passage covers 6 T cell receptor beta chains from one sample sequenced in a study of PD-1 blockade in classical Hodgkin lymphoma (dated by TCRdb to 2018 to 2020). The time point tag for this specimen amounts to: cycle 1 day 1 (C1D1), immediately before nivolumab initiation. Relapse after autologous stem cell transplantation had occurred in all trial patients, and cohorts A, B and C were distinguished by prior brentuximab vedotin exposure. Libraries were constructed by the immunoSEQ multiplex PCR assay. This immuneACCESS table, as held by TCRdb, lists in-frame sequences with V and J called but not all clones. Of the missing ones, under half trace to an unresolved V gene in checked studies; the others have no known cause. Across this sample there are 70,000 or so clones, with about 92% seen only once. 6.5% to 8% of the sample lies in the top ten. The material sequenced was peripheral blood mononuclear cells (PBMCs), taken at baseline. These receptors were obtained from a human donor with classical Hodgkin lymphoma.

This rearrangement joins TRBV28 to TRBJ1-2; D might be TRBD1 (6 bases). The CDR3 consists of 15 residues. Germline CDR1 is MDHEN and CDR2 is SYDVKM. Trimming stripped 1 base from V and 3 bases from J, with 12 bases between. The CDR3 DNA is TGTGCCAGCAGTTTATCCCCCGGGGGGCACTATGGCTACACCTTC. Protein product: CASSLSPGGHYGYTF.

The chain recombines TRBV30 with TRBJ2-7, with a tentative D call TRBD1 (6 bases). The V and J ends lost 0 bases and 4 bases respectively, with 13 bases between them. The germline gives CDR1 GTSNPN, CDR2 SVGIG (reference sequence). The CDR3 sequence is 14 residues long. For the CDR3, the DNA is TGTGCCTGGAGTGTTGTGAACAGGGTATACGAGCAGTACTTC. This gives the protein CAWSVVNRVYEQYF. Combining the CDR3 with reference TRBV30 and TRBJ2-7 gives the whole variable domain SQTIHQWPATLVQPVGSPLSLECTVEGTSNPNLYWYRQAAGRGLQLLFYSVGIGQISSEVPQNLSASRPQDRQFILSSKKLLLSDSGFYLCAWSVVNRVYEQYFGPGTRLTVT.

The rearrangement links TRBV5-1 to TRBJ2-7; 7 nucleotides agree with TRBD2. This CDR3 contains 15 residues. Trimming at V came to 0 bases and at J to 0 bases, leaving 3 bases not matched to a gene. Germline V gene data show CDR1 as SGHRS and CDR2 as YFSETQ. Here the CDR3 reads CASSLAPSGSYEQYF. The CDR3 DNA follows: TGCGCCAGCAGCTTGGCCCCTAGCGGCTCCTACGAGCAGTACTTC.

The rearrangement links TRBV6-1 to TRBJ2-3; TRBD1 matches 7 bases. V trimming: 2 bases; J trimming: 3 bases; junction bases outside the gene matches: 14. The CDR3 contains 18 residues. Germline CDR1 is MNHNS and CDR2 is SASEGT. CDR3 bases: TGTGCCAGCAGTGAATTGGCGTGGGGACAGACGCCTACAGATACGCAGTATTTT. It is translated as CASSELAWGQTPTDTQYF.

This clone was found a few times. CDR3 DNA sequence: TGTGCCAGCGGTCGTACGTGGGACCCTGGCTACACCTTC. This sequence encodes CASGRTWDPGYTF. The chain is built from TRBV19 and TRBJ1-2; possibly TRBD1 for D (5 bases). This CDR3 comprises 13 residues. The V and J ends lost 9 bases and 7 bases respectively, with 18 bases between them. Germline assignment: CDR1 LNHDA and CDR2 SQIVND (reference sequence).

The chain combines TRBV19 with TRBJ2-7, with D unresolved. The germline CDR1 and CDR2 sequences are LNHDA and SQIVND (reference sequence). V lost 5 bases, J lost 0 bases, and 17 bases lay in between. The CDR3 loop spans 16 amino acids. CDR3 amino acids: CASSPRHRPSSYEQYF. The DNA for the CDR3 is TGTGCCAGTAGTCCCCGTCACAGACCTAGCTCCTACGAGCAGTACTTC.